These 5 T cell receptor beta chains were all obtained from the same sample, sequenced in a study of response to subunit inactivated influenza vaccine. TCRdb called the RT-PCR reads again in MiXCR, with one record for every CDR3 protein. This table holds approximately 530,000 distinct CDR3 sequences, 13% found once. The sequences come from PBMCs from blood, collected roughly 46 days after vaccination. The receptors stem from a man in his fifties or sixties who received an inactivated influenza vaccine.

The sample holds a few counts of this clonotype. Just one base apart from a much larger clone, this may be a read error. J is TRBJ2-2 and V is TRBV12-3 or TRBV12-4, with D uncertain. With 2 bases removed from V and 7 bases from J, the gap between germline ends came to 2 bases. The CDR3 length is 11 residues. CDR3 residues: CASSLIGELFF. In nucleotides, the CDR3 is TGTGCCAGCAGTTTAATCGGGGAGCTGTTTTTT.

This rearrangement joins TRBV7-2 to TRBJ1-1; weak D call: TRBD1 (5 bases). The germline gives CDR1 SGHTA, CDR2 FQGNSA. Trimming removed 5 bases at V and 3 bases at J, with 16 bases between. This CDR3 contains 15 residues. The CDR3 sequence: CASSLQAEWDTEAFF. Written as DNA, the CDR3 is TGTGCCAGCAGCCTACAGGCAGAGTGGGACACTGAAGCTTTCTTT.

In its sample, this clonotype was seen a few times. The CDR3 DNA reads TGTGCCAGCAGATCCCAGCGGGGGGCGAACACCGGGGAGCTGTTTTTT. Its protein product is CASRSQRGANTGELFF. The J gene is TRBJ2-2, the V gene TRBV7-6; 9 nucleotides line up with TRBD2. The length of the CDR3 is 16 residues. V dropped 6 bases and J dropped 0; count of bases not matched to a gene: 5. The germline CDR1 and CDR2 sequences are SGHVS and FNYEAQ.

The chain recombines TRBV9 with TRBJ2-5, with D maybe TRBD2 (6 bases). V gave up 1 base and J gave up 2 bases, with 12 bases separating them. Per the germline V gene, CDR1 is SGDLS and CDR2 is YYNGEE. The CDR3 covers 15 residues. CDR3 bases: TGTGCCAGCAGCGTATCCCTCGGGGGACAAGAGACCCAGTACTTC. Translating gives CASSVSLGGQETQYF.

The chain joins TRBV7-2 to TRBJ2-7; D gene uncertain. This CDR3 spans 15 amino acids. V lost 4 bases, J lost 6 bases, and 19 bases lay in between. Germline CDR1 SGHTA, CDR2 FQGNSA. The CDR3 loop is CASSSVGGRASEQYF. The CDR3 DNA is TGTGCCAGCAGCTCCGTCGGCGGTCGGGCCTCCGAGCAGTACTTC.